Shown below are 21 T cell receptor beta chains from a single sample sequenced in a study of T cells after yellow fever vaccination. TCRdb re-called the 5' RACE reads with MiXCR, one entry per CDR3 protein. The sample lists a few hundred thousand distinct CDR3 sequences, around 7% occurring once. The source was PBMCs, collected 45 days after the first yellow fever vaccination. All receptors come from a man aged 18 to 30 who received the YFV17D yellow fever vaccine.

This clonotype has only a few counts. This chain joins TRBV20-1 and TRBJ2-5, with D possibly matching TRBD1 (5 bases). The CDR3 extends over 15 amino acids. V lost 0 bases, J lost 5 bases, and 16 bases lay in between. Germline V gives CDR1 DFQATT, CDR2 SNEGSKA (reference sequence). The CDR3 DNA follows: TGCAGTGCTAGAGATCGGCGCAGCTCAGGGGAGACCCAGTACTTC. Its translation is CSARDRRSSGETQYF.

The genes are TRBV6-2 or TRBV6-3 and TRBJ2-1, with D perhaps TRBD1 (6 bases). Germline loops: CDR1 MNHEY, CDR2 SVGEGT. The CDR3 is 17 amino acids. Trimming shortened V by 4 bases and J by 2 bases, and 18 bases separated the two germline ends. CDR3 coding DNA: TGTGCCAGCAGTTTGCGAATCAACAGGGCCGCCTACAATGAGCAGTTCTTC. It specifies CASSLRINRAAYNEQFF.

This clonotype was counted at least ten times. The chain couples TRBV9 to TRBJ2-1; TRBD1 matches at 8 bases. The CDR3 is made up of 15 amino acids. V lost 0 bases to trimming and J lost 7 bases; unmatched junction nucleotides: 6. CDR1 is SGDLS and CDR2 is YYNGEE in the germline V gene. CDR3 sequence: CASSVVTQGANEQFF. For the CDR3, the DNA is TGTGCCAGCAGCGTAGTAACCCAGGGGGCGAATGAGCAGTTCTTC.

The V gene is TRBV28, the J gene TRBJ2-7; either TRBD1 or TRBD2 may fit D (5 bases each). CDR1 MDHEN and CDR2 SYDVKM come from the germline V gene. The CDR3 totals 14 residues. V was clipped by 8 bases and J by 0 bases, with 14 bases between them. Here the CDR3 DNA reads TGTGCCAGCGTGCCGGGACCGGACTCCTACGAGCAGTACGTC. It specifies CASVPGPDSYEQYV.

The chain joins TRBV6-2 or TRBV6-3 to TRBJ2-7; D gene unclear. Per the germline V gene, CDR1 is MNHEY and CDR2 is SVGEGT. The CDR3 is made up of 12 amino acids. V was shortened by 5 bases and J by 4 bases, with 9 bases between the two germline ends. The CDR3 sequence is CASSGSKYEQYV. DNA of the CDR3: TGTGCCAGCAGTGGGTCCAAGTACGAGCAGTACGTC.

The chain has TRBV15 and TRBJ2-5, with 11 bases lining up with TRBD2. Germline CDR1 reads LNHNV; CDR2 reads YYDKDF (reference sequence). This CDR3 is built from 16 residues. Trimming at V came to 8 bases and at J to 4 bases, leaving 12 bases not matched to a gene. For the CDR3, the DNA is TGTGCCACCCAAAAAGGGACTAGCGGATATAGAGAGACCCAGTACTTC. It is translated as CATQKGTSGYRETQYF.

The DNA of the CDR3 is TGTGCCAGCAGCCAAGACTTCAGGGTTGAAAAGGAGCAGTACTTC. Amino acid sequence: CASSQDFRVEKEQYF. The V and J genes are TRBV4-2 and TRBJ2-7; a possible D gene is TRBD1 (5 bases). Germline lookup yields CDR1 LGHNA and CDR2 YNFKEQ. The CDR3 runs 15 residues. V gave up 0 bases and J gave up 7 bases, with 16 bases separating them.

This clonotype was picked up a small number of times. The genes are TRBV20-1 and TRBJ1-4; 7 positions agree with TRBD1. V was pared by 5 bases and J by 13 bases, with 13 bases of the junction left unmatched. The length of the CDR3 is 13 residues. Germline V gene data show CDR1 as DFQATT and CDR2 as SNEGSKA (reference sequence). This chain's CDR3 is CSAPGGSERTLFF. For the CDR3, the DNA is TGCAGTGCTCCAGGGGGGTCGGAAAGAACACTGTTTTTT.

The rearrangement joins TRBV19 to TRBJ2-7, with a weak D call TRBD1 (7 bases). V dropped 4 bases and J dropped 1 base, with 17 bases sitting between them. CDR1 is LNHDA and CDR2 is SQIVND in the germline V gene (reference sequence). There are 16 residues in the CDR3. CDR3 nucleotides: TGTGCCAGTAGTAGGGGAGGAGGGGGCGCATCCTACGAGCAGTACGTC. Encoded protein: CASSRGGGGASYEQYV.

The chain links TRBV5-1 to TRBJ2-5; no clear D gene. V lost 6 bases, J lost 5 bases, and 17 bases lay in between. The germline CDR1 and CDR2 sequences are SGHRS and YFSETQ. This CDR3 is built from 14 residues. The CDR3 loop reads CASTRTGVGETQYF. Written as DNA, the CDR3 is TGCGCCAGCACGCGGACGGGCGTGGGCGAGACCCAGTACTTC.

The gene calls are TRBV29-1 and TRBJ1-2, with D tentatively TRBD1 (5 bases). The ends were cut back, 0 bases at V and 0 bases at J, with 17 bases in the middle. CDR3 length equals 17 residues. CDR1 and CDR2 from the germline V gene are SQVTM and ANQGSEA. The CDR3 sequence: CSVEDLGTSPTNYGYTF. CDR3 coding DNA: TGCAGCGTTGAAGATCTCGGGACCTCTCCCACTAACTATGGCTACACCTTC.

There are many counts of this clonotype. The chain uses TRBV7-2 and TRBJ2-5, with D maybe TRBD2 (6 bases). The V and J ends lost 3 bases and 4 bases respectively, with 12 bases between them. The CDR3 is 14 residues long. The V gene's germline CDR1 is SGHTA and CDR2 FQGNSA. The CDR3 nucleotides read TGTGCCAGCAGCTTTGGGGGGTGGGGAGAGACCCAGTACTTC. It codes for CASSFGGWGETQYF.

This clonotype showed up many times. The rearrangement joins TRBV29-1 to TRBJ2-2, with 8 bases identical to TRBD1. CDR1 SQVTM and CDR2 ANQGSEA come from the germline V gene. The CDR3 sequence is 14 residues long. Trimming took 5 bases from V and 2 from J; bases not matched to a gene: 4. As DNA, the CDR3 is TGCAGCGTTCGGGACAGGCTTAACACCGGGGAGCTGTTTTTT. Its translation: CSVRDRLNTGELFF.

This clonotype has only a few counts. This rearrangement joins TRBV5-1 to TRBJ2-7; D is uncertain. V lost 3 bases and J 0 bases, leaving 7 bases between the germline ends. The CDR3 totals 13 residues. Germline CDR1 reads SGHRS; CDR2 reads YFSETQ. As DNA, the CDR3 is TGCGCCAGCAGCTCGGACCTCTCCTACGAGCAGTACTTC. Translated, it gives CASSSDLSYEQYF.

This clonotype turned up a few times. The rearrangement links TRBV12-3 or TRBV12-4 to TRBJ2-3; 8 bases are shared with TRBD2. J lost 4 bases, V lost 6 bases, and 15 bases had no gene match. The CDR3 covers 17 residues. The CDR3 here is CASSTNGLAEMSDTQYF. The CDR3 DNA reads as TGTGCCAGCAGCACCAACGGACTAGCAGAAATGTCAGATACGCAGTATTTT.

In this sample, this clonotype turned up a few times. This chain joins TRBV18 and TRBJ1-1, with TRBD1 matching over 9 bases. CDR1 and CDR2 from the germline V gene are KGHSH and LQKENI. With 1 base clipped from V and 7 bases from J, the junction kept 4 bases outside the gene matches. The CDR3 has 14 residues. The CDR3 DNA follows: TGTGCCAGCTCACCACGGTCGACAGGGGGTGAAGCTTTCTTT. Translation gives CASSPRSTGGEAFF.

The sample holds a few counts of this clonotype. The chain couples TRBV4-1 to TRBJ2-5; TRBD2 aligns across 11 bases. Germline lookup yields CDR1 MGHRA and CDR2 YSYEKL. This CDR3 spans 17 amino acids. Trimming removed 1 base from V and 0 bases from J; junction bases left unmatched: 4. This CDR3 reads CASSQAVAGGHQETQYF. CDR3 coding DNA: TGCGCCAGCAGCCAAGCCGTAGCGGGGGGGCACCAAGAGACCCAGTACTTC.

J is TRBJ2-5 and V is TRBV29-1, with 8 bases identical to TRBD1. J was trimmed by 5 bases and V by 0 bases; bases with no gene match: 11. The germline V gene has CDR1 SQVTM and CDR2 ANQGSEA. This CDR3 contains 16 residues. DNA of the CDR3: TGCAGCGTTGAAGACCTGGGGACAGGCAGGTGGGAGACCCAGTACTTC. This encodes CSVEDLGTGRWETQYF.

The sample holds a few counts of this clonotype. The chain recombines TRBV18 with TRBJ2-7, with D possibly being TRBD1 or TRBD2 (5 bases each). Germline lookup yields CDR1 KGHSH and CDR2 LQKENI. This CDR3 spans 14 amino acids. V gave up 6 bases and J gave up 1 base, with 13 bases separating them. As DNA, the CDR3 is TGTGCCAGCTCCCCGGAGGCAGGGTCCTACGAGCAGTACTTC. It encodes CASSPEAGSYEQYF.

This clonotype was seen more than once but under ten times. The V gene is TRBV6-2 or TRBV6-3, the J gene TRBJ2-1, with 7 bases matching TRBD1. J lost 6 bases, V lost 2 bases, and 4 bases had no gene match. Per the germline V gene, CDR1 is MNHEY and CDR2 is SVGEGT. CDR3 length: 14 residues. Here the CDR3 reads CASSYRGLGNEQFF. The CDR3 DNA reads TGTGCCAGCAGTTACAGGGGGCTGGGCAATGAGCAGTTCTTC.

At least ten counts were recorded for this clonotype. This chain joins TRBV4-3 and TRBJ2-2; possible D gene TRBD2, 6 bases. The CDR3 contains 14 residues. V was pared by 4 bases and J by 4 bases, with 10 bases between. CDR1 is LGHNA, CDR2 YSLEER, per germline. The CDR3 region has the DNA TGCGCCAGCAGCCCCCGGGAGATCACCGGGGAGCTGTTTTTT. Translated, it gives CASSPREITGELFF.